This T cell receptor (beta chain) comes out of a study of shared clonotypes between healthy human individuals. At the level of the study: A donor's plate count was three for CD4 naive and three for CD4 memory; CD8 naive had two and CD8 memory one.

This clone has more than one count but fewer than ten. CD45RO-negative CD8 cells positively selected for CCR7 made up the naive population, which excluded terminally differentiated effector memory CD45RA+ cells. The assay was carried out at the deep level. Per the original methods: There were no quality scores in the junction-only immunoSEQ sequences, so filtering differed. Some clones are missing from TCRdb's copy, which holds only in-frame ones; the method was immunoSEQ multiplex PCR. V and J calls and clone size are copied from that table; D and trimming were computed from the DNA. The table records about 700,000 clones, 92% of them present only once. Sequenced material: naive CD8+ T cells sorted from blood. The clonotype was recovered from a young man in good health.

This CDR3 is CASSLLGETPYGYTF. CDR3 bases: TGTGCCAGCAGTCTCCTAGGGGAAACCCCCTATGGCTACACCTTC. This chain joins TRBV27 and TRBJ1-2; D might be TRBD1 (5 bases). The CDR3 contains 15 residues. V was shortened by 5 bases and J by 4 bases, with 17 bases between the two germline ends. Germline loops: CDR1 MNHEY, CDR2 SMNVEV (reference sequence).